The clone carrying this TCR beta chain was seen only a few times. Its matching antigen is unknown. No donor was unhealthy or non-Caucasian. TCRdb redid the calling of the 5' RACE reads with MiXCR, one entry per CDR3 protein. The sample carries 300,000 to 350,000 distinct CDR3 sequences, approximately 13% recorded once. The source of the sample is a study of identical twins. General study results and limits: Beta clonotypes that were abundant in cord blood contained fewer insertions, a pattern absent from memory repertoires.

The CDR3 runs to 17 residues. The V end was cut by 1 base, the J end by 0 bases, with 16 bases between. Germline values: CDR1 SQVTM, CDR2 ANQGSEA. The sample was also reused in another study, on yellow fever vaccine responses in identical twins.

Sequencing used CD8+ T cells sorted from blood. The receptor comes from a woman between 18 and 30 years old in good health. The chain recombines TRBV29-1 with TRBJ2-1, with D maybe TRBD1 (5 bases). In nucleotides, the CDR3 is TGCAGCGTTGAAGCTCAGTATGACAGCCTCTCCTACAATGAGCAGTTCTTC. Amino acid sequence: CSVEAQYDSLSYNEQFF.